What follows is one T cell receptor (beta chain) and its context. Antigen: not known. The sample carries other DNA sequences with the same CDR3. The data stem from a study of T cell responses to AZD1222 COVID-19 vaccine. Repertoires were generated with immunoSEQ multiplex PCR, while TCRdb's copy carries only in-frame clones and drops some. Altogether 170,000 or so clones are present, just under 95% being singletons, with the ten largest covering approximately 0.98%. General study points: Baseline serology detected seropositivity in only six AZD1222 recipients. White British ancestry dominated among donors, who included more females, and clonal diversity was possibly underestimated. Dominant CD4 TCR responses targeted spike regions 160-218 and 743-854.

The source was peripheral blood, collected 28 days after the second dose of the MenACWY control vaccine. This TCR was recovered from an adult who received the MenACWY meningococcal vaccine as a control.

The CDR3 is CATSRDRGNYGYTF. Here the CDR3 DNA reads TGTGCCACCAGCAGAGATAGGGGTAACTATGGCTACACCTTC. The chain joins TRBV15 to TRBJ1-2, with a weak D call TRBD1 (5 bases). Trimming left V 0 bases short and J 1 base short, with 6 bases between. Per germline, CDR1 LNHNV and CDR2 YYDKDF (reference sequence). The CDR3 length is 14 residues.